These 29 T cell receptor beta chains came from one sample sequenced in a study of shared clonotypes between healthy human individuals. TCRdb keeps only in-frame clones here, not all; method: immunoSEQ multiplex PCR. The data hold around 1,000,000 clones, with roughly 80% observed a single time. The source material was memory CD4+ T cells from PBMCs. This sample's subset: CD45RA-negative fraction. The source of these receptors is a man younger than 35 in good health. Some clones in this sample may be carry-over from other donors' samples.

The chain couples TRBV4-1 to TRBJ2-1; no definite D call. The CDR3 extends over 17 amino acids. V dropped 1 base and J dropped 0 bases, with 13 bases sitting between them. Germline V gene data show CDR1 as MGHRA and CDR2 as YSYEKL. The CDR3 reads CASSQGTGPSSYNEQFF. CDR3 sequence (DNA): TGCGCCAGCAGCCAAGGAACCGGGCCGAGCTCCTACAATGAGCAGTTCTTC.

V usage is TRBV7-2 and J usage is TRBJ2-3; D possibly uses TRBD1 or TRBD2 (5 bases each). V was pared by 4 bases and J by 2 bases, with 16 bases between. Germline values: CDR1 SGHTA, CDR2 FQGNSA. This CDR3 is built from 16 residues. CDR3 nucleotide sequence: TGTGCCAGCAGCTCCCCTCGGGGCAACCCCACAGATACGCAGTATTTT. Protein product: CASSSPRGNPTDTQYF.

This clone has at least ten counts. This sample includes further DNA sequences coding for the same CDR3. The rearrangement links TRBV30 to TRBJ1-1; possible D gene TRBD1, 6 bases. With 5 bases removed from V and 6 bases from J, the gap between germline ends came to 19 bases. This CDR3 spans 14 amino acids. Per the germline V gene, CDR1 is GTSNPN and CDR2 is SVGIG (reference sequence). DNA for the CDR3: TGTGCCTGGGACAACACTGGGGGGGCCCCTGAAGCTTTCTTT. Translation gives CAWDNTGGAPEAFF.

The rearrangement joins TRBV30 to TRBJ1-2; D not certain. This CDR3 is built from 14 residues. V was cut by 1 base and J by 4 bases, with 13 bases left in between. CDR1 is GTSNPN, CDR2 SVGIG, per germline (reference sequence). The CDR3 loop is CAWSESPDGYGYTF. CDR3 DNA sequence: TGTGCCTGGAGTGAGTCCCCCGATGGCTATGGCTACACCTTC.

The chain employs TRBV19 and TRBJ2-7; D unresolved. Trimming removed 3 bases at V and 9 bases at J, with 15 bases between. Germline CDR1 LNHDA, CDR2 SQIVND (reference sequence). The CDR3 runs 13 residues. The CDR3 sequence is CASSIKSPLRQYF. The CDR3 region has the DNA TGTGCCAGTAGTATTAAGAGTCCCTTAAGGCAGTACTTC.

The chain employs TRBV7-9 and TRBJ2-1, with TRBD2 matching over 12 bases. The CDR3 totals 16 residues. Germline-derived CDR1 and CDR2 are SEHNR and FQNEAQ (reference sequence). With V trimmed by 6 bases and J by 10 bases, 13 bases remained unmatched. The CDR3 nucleotides read TGTGCCAGCAGGGGCGGGGCTAGCGGGAGGGCCGGGGAGCAGTTCTTC. It translates to CASRGGASGRAGEQFF.

Here the CDR3 DNA reads TGTGCCAGTAGTATTTGGGGACTAGCGGTCCTAGGAGCCAAAAACATTCAGTACTTC. This translates into CASSIWGLAVLGAKNIQYF. V usage is TRBV19 and J usage is TRBJ2-4; 11 bases align to TRBD2. This CDR3 is built from 19 residues. V lost 3 bases to trimming and J lost 0 bases; unmatched junction nucleotides: 10. Looked up from germline, CDR1 is LNHDA and CDR2 is SQIVND (reference sequence).

The chain carries TRBV4-2 and TRBJ1-5; no firm D call. Looked up from germline, CDR1 is LGHNA and CDR2 is YNFKEQ. V lost 4 bases and J 0 bases, leaving 16 bases between the germline ends. The CDR3 is made up of 17 amino acids. Here the CDR3 DNA reads TGTGCCAGCAGCCCCCTGGGAGGCGGGTATAGCAATCAGCCCCAGCATTTT. Amino acids: CASSPLGGGYSNQPQHF.

The chain's CDR3 is CASSLGGVTNEQFF. The CDR3 DNA reads TGTGCCAGCAGTCTCGGGGGGGTTACCAATGAGCAGTTCTTC. This chain joins TRBV28 and TRBJ2-1; TRBD2 matches at 8 bases. V lost 5 bases, J lost 6 bases, and 6 bases stayed unmatched. Looked up from germline, CDR1 is MDHEN and CDR2 is SYDVKM. The CDR3 totals 14 residues.

The V gene is TRBV7-8, the J gene TRBJ2-1, with no clear D. This CDR3 region has 17 residues. Trimming shortened V by 8 bases and J by 4 bases, and 24 bases separated the two germline ends. The germline V gene has CDR1 SGHVS and CDR2 FQNEAQ. The CDR3 sequence is CASVENPIGPGYNEQFF. The CDR3 DNA is TGTGCCAGCGTAGAAAACCCGATAGGACCCGGGTACAATGAGCAGTTCTTC.

The chain couples TRBV28 to TRBJ2-2; D possibly uses TRBD1 or TRBD2 (5 bases each). The V end was cut by 8 bases, the J end by 0 bases, with 16 bases between. Germline loops: CDR1 MDHEN, CDR2 SYDVKM. CDR3 size: 16 residues. DNA for the CDR3: TGTGCCAGCTGGGGGACGGAGATAGCGAACACCGGGGAGCTGTTTTTT. This translates into CASWGTEIANTGELFF.

This clone came up many times. The rearrangement links TRBV5-1 to TRBJ2-3; D remains unclear. This CDR3 has 16 residues. The germline V gene has CDR1 SGHRS and CDR2 YFSETQ. V was trimmed by 0 bases and J by 0 bases, leaving 11 bases between them. For the CDR3, the DNA is TGCGCCAGCAGCTTGGCAGGCCATCCTAGCACAGATACGCAGTATTTT. It codes for CASSLAGHPSTDTQYF. Full variable domain (rest looked up from reference TRBV5-1 and TRBJ2-3): KAGVTQTPRYLIKTRGQQVTLSCSPISGHRSVSWYQQTPGQGLQFLFEYFSETQRNKGNFPGRFSGRQFSNSRSEMNVSTLELGDSALYLCASSLAGHPSTDTQYFGPGTRLTVL.

Note on this clone: Distinct nucleotide sequences in the sample also encode this CDR3. The chain couples TRBV30 to TRBJ2-7, with D hard to call. The V and J ends lost 0 bases and 4 bases respectively, with 4 bases between them. In germline, CDR1 is GTSNPN, CDR2 SVGIG (reference sequence). This CDR3 has 11 residues. CDR3 in amino acids: CAWSVYYEQYF. The DNA for the CDR3 is TGTGCCTGGAGTGTCTATTACGAGCAGTACTTC. The entire variable domain, with the rest obtained from reference TRBV30 and TRBJ2-7, is as follows: SQTIHQWPATLVQPVGSPLSLECTVEGTSNPNLYWYRQAAGRGLQLLFYSVGIGQISSEVPQNLSASRPQDRQFILSSKKLLLSDSGFYLCAWSVYYEQYFGPGTRLTVT.

V and J are TRBV5-1 and TRBJ2-1; 9 nucleotides line up with TRBD2. The CDR3 extends over 14 amino acids. Germline V CDR1 and CDR2: SGHRS, YFSETQ. With V trimmed by 2 bases and J by 9 bases, 6 bases remained unmatched. The CDR3 sequence is CASSFSGRGFEQFF. The CDR3 nucleotides read TGCGCCAGCAGCTTTAGCGGGAGAGGATTTGAGCAGTTCTTC.

The chain's CDR3 is CASSPPSRYGYTF. CDR3 nucleotides: TGTGCCAGCAGCCCCCCGTCCCGCTATGGCTACACCTTC. The chain couples TRBV28 to TRBJ1-2; D not certain. This CDR3 has 13 residues. Germline CDR1 reads MDHEN; CDR2 reads SYDVKM. V lost 6 bases to trimming and J lost 4 bases, with 12 bases between them.

This chain joins TRBV5-1 and TRBJ1-1, with 8 nucleotides matching TRBD1. With V trimmed by 4 bases and J by 6 bases, 14 bases remained unmatched. Per the germline V gene, CDR1 is SGHRS and CDR2 is YFSETQ. The CDR3 is 16 residues long. DNA for the CDR3: TGCGCCAGCAGCCACAACCAGGGGGCGAGGGTACCTGAAGCTTTCTTT. This sequence encodes CASSHNQGARVPEAFF.

The chain links TRBV28 to TRBJ2-5; D could derive from TRBD1 or TRBD2 (6 bases each). CDR3 length equals 14 residues. Per the germline V gene, CDR1 is MDHEN and CDR2 is SYDVKM. V shed 5 bases and J shed 5 bases, with 15 bases lying between them. For the CDR3, the DNA is TGTGCCAGCAGTCCCCGTGGGGGGCGGGAGACCCAGTACTTC. Protein: CASSPRGGRETQYF.

The chain joins TRBV29-1 to TRBJ2-1, with TRBD2 matching over 16 bases. Trimming took 5 bases from V and 6 from J; bases not matched to a gene: 4. CDR1 and CDR2 (germline): SQVTM, ANQGSEA. The CDR3 length is 15 residues. The CDR3: CSVPGLAGGRNEQFF. DNA for the CDR3: TGCAGCGTTCCGGGACTAGCGGGAGGGCGCAATGAGCAGTTCTTC.

As to this clone: Other DNA sequences in the same sample also yield this CDR3. The CDR3 is CASSPQGGGQPQHF. For the CDR3, the DNA is TGTGCCAGCAGTCCACAGGGGGGAGGTCAGCCCCAGCATTTT. This sequence joins TRBV27 and TRBJ1-5, with 8 bases lining up with TRBD1. The junction had 6 bases not matched to a gene; V was cut back by 5 bases and J by 6 bases. The CDR3 has 14 amino acids. The germline V gene encodes CDR1 MNHEY and CDR2 SMNVEV (reference sequence).

V gene TRBV29-1 combines with J gene TRBJ1-1; 10 bases agree with TRBD1. V dropped 6 bases and J dropped 5; count of bases not matched to a gene: 12. The CDR3 length is 15 residues. Germline V CDR1 and CDR2: SQVTM, ANQGSEA. The CDR3 spells CSVFPTGGVRTEAFF. The DNA for the CDR3 is TGCAGCGTATTCCCGACAGGGGGCGTTCGAACTGAAGCTTTCTTT.

The rearrangement links TRBV5-1 to TRBJ2-3; possibly TRBD2 for D (6 bases). Trimming cost V 4 bases and J 0 bases, with 12 bases left between them. Germline CDR1 and CDR2: SGHRS and YFSETQ. The length of the CDR3 is 15 residues. The chain's CDR3 is CASSLERASTDTQYF. The CDR3 DNA is TGCGCCAGCAGCCTAGAGCGGGCAAGCACAGATACGCAGTATTTT.

This rearrangement joins TRBV5-1 to TRBJ2-1; D is possibly TRBD2 (7 bases). CDR3 size: 17 residues. Per germline, CDR1 SGHRS and CDR2 YFSETQ. Trimming pared 4 bases from V and 0 bases from J, leaving 17 bases between. The chain's CDR3 is CASSTTLADSSYNEQFF. CDR3 nucleotides: TGCGCCAGCAGCACCACCCTAGCGGACAGCTCCTACAATGAGCAGTTCTTC.

This chain uses TRBV6-1 with TRBJ1-4; possible D gene TRBD1, 5 bases. The V gene's germline CDR1 is MNHNS and CDR2 SASEGT. V lost 1 base, J lost 2 bases, and 8 bases lay in between. This CDR3 contains 15 residues. For the CDR3, the DNA is TGTGCCAGCAGTGAAGGACGGGGGACTAATGAAAAACTGTTTTTT. Protein: CASSEGRGTNEKLFF.

The genes are TRBV9 and TRBJ2-7; the D call may be TRBD1 or TRBD2 (6 bases each). From germline, CDR1 is SGDLS and CDR2 YYNGEE. V lost 0 bases to trimming and J lost 6 bases, with 10 bases between them. The CDR3 sequence is 13 residues long. As DNA, the CDR3 is TGTGCCAGCAGCGTAGGGAGGGGGACCGAGCAGTACTTC. Protein product: CASSVGRGTEQYF.

The chain couples TRBV9 to TRBJ2-3, with D possibly being TRBD2 (7 bases). Germline V lookup: CDR1 SGDLS, CDR2 YYNGEE. The V end lost 0 bases, the J end lost 8 bases, and 13 bases lay between the germline ends. CDR3 length equals 14 residues. The CDR3 reads CASSVEGGQGTQYF. The CDR3 DNA reads as TGTGCCAGCAGCGTAGAGGGGGGGCAGGGTACGCAGTATTTT.

Turning to this clone: An end of the junction does not agree with germline; a read error may underlie this. The chain carries TRBV30 and TRBJ2-1; D may be TRBD1 (6 bases). The CDR3 contains 13 residues. Germline V gives CDR1 GTSNPN, CDR2 SVGIG (reference sequence). The CDR3 here is CAWNTGSYSEQFF. The DNA of the CDR3 is TGTGCCTGGAATACAGGGTCCTACAGTGAGCAGTTCTTC.

The chain is built from TRBV28 and TRBJ1-2; D remains ambiguous. Germline CDR1 and CDR2: MDHEN and SYDVKM. The CDR3 has 12 residues. The V end was cut by 6 bases, the J end by 8 bases, with 13 bases between. CDR3 bases: TGTGCCAGCAGGGGGTTAGAGGCGGGCTACACCTTC. It is translated as CASRGLEAGYTF.

The J gene is TRBJ2-7, the V gene TRBV5-1, with 7 bases aligning to TRBD2. This CDR3 has 15 residues. CDR1 is SGHRS and CDR2 is YFSETQ in the germline V gene. V lost 4 bases to trimming and J lost 1 base; unmatched junction nucleotides: 8. This CDR3 reads CASSPTGGTSYEQYF. The DNA for the CDR3 is TGCGCCAGCAGCCCGACGGGAGGCACGTCCTACGAGCAGTACTTC.

This clone occurred once. V and J are TRBV5-1 and TRBJ2-1, with no clear D. V shed 1 base and J shed 0 bases, with 8 bases lying between them. CDR3 length: 15 residues. CDR1 and CDR2 from the germline V gene are SGHRS and YFSETQ. CDR3 bases: TGCGCCAGCAGCTTGAGTACACCCTCCTACAATGAGCAGTTCTTC. Residues: CASSLSTPSYNEQFF.